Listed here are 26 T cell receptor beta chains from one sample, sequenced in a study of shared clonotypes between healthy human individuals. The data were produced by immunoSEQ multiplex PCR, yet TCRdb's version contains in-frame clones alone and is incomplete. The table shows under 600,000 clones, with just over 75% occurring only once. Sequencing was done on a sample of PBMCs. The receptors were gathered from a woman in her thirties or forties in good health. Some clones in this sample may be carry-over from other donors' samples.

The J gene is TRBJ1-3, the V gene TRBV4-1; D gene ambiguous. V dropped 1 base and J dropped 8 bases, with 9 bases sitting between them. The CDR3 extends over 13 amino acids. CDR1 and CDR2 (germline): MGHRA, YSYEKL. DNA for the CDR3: TGCGCCAGCAGCCAAGGGTACCCAGACACCATATATTTT. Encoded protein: CASSQGYPDTIYF.

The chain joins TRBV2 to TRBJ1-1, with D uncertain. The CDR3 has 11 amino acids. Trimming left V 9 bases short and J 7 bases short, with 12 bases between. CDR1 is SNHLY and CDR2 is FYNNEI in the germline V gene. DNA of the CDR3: TGTGCCAGTTTGGAACAAGTTGAAGCTTTCTTT. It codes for CASLEQVEAFF.

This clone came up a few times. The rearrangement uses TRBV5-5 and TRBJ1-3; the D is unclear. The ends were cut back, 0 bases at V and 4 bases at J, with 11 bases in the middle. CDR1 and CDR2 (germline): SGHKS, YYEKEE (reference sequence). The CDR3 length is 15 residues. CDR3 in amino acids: CASSLDSGSGNTIYF. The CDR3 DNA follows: TGTGCCAGCAGCTTGGATTCCGGGTCAGGAAACACCATATATTTT.

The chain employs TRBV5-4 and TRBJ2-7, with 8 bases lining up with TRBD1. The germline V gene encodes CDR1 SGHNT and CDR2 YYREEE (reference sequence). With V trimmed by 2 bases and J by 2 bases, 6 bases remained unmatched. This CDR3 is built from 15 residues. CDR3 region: CASSFGGQATYEQYF. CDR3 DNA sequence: TGTGCCAGCAGCTTTGGGGGACAGGCGACCTACGAGCAGTACTTC.

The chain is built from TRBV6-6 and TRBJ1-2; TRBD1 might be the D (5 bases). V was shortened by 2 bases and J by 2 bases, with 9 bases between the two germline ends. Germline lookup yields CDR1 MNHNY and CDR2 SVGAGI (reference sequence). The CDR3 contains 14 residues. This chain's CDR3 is CASSYGTGNYGYTF. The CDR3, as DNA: TGTGCCAGCAGTTACGGTACAGGCAACTATGGCTACACCTTC.

The CDR3 DNA reads as TGTGCCAGCAGCTTAGTGCAGGGTGGAGATACGCAGTATTTT. Translation: CASSLVQGGDTQYF. The genes are TRBV7-9 and TRBJ2-3, with D perhaps TRBD1 (5 bases). The CDR3 is 14 amino acids. Germline assignment: CDR1 SEHNR and CDR2 FQNEAQ (reference sequence). Between the trimmed V and J ends, which lost 1 base and 5 bases, there was a span of 10 bases.

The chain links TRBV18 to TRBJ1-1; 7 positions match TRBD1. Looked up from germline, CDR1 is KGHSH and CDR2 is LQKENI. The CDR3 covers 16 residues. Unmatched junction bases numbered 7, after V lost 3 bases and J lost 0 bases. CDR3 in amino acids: CASSPDRVGMNTEAFF. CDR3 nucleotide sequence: TGTGCCAGCTCACCCGACAGGGTGGGTATGAACACTGAAGCTTTCTTT.

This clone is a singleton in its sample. CDR3 protein: CASSFDYGEQYF. In nucleotides, the CDR3 is TGTGCCAGCAGCTTTGATTACGGCGAGCAGTACTTC. This chain joins TRBV5-4 and TRBJ2-7; D uncertain. This CDR3 region has 12 residues. The ends were cut back, 2 bases at V and 6 bases at J, with 9 bases in the middle. Germline V CDR1 and CDR2: SGHNT, YYREEE (reference sequence).

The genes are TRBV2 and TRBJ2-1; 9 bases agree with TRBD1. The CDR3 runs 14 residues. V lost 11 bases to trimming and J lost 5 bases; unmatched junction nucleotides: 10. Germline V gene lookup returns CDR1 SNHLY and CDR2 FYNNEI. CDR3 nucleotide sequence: TGTGCCGATAAACAGGGGGCATGGCACAATGAGCAGTTCTTC. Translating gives CADKQGAWHNEQFF.

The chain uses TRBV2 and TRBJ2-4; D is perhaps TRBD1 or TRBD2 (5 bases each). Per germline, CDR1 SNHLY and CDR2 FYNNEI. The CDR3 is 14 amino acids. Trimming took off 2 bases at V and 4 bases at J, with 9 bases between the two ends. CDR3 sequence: CASSEWGRKNIQYF. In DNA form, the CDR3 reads TGTGCCAGCAGTGAATGGGGGAGAAAAAACATTCAGTACTTC.

CDR3 nucleotide sequence: TGTGCCAGCAGCCCGGGGATGGATGAGCAGTACTTC. Translation gives CASSPGMDEQYF. The chain joins TRBV7-9 to TRBJ2-7, with D possibly being TRBD2 (5 bases). V shed 5 bases and J shed 7 bases, with 12 bases lying between them. Germline V CDR1 and CDR2: SEHNR, FQNEAQ (reference sequence). CDR3 length: 12 residues.

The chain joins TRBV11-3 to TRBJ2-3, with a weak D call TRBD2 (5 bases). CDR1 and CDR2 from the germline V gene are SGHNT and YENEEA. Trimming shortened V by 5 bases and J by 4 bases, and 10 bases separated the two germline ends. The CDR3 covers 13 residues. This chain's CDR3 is CASSPDSADTQYF. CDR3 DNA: TGTGCCAGCAGCCCGGACTCGGCAGATACGCAGTATTTT.

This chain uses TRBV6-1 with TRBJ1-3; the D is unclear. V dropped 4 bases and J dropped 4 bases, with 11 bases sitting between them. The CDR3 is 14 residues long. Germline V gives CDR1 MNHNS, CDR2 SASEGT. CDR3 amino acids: CASSATPRGNTIYF. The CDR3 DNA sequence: TGTGCCAGCAGTGCGACTCCGAGGGGAAACACCATATATTTT.

As DNA, the CDR3 is TGTGCCAGCATTTGGGCGGGTGGGCAGTTCTTC. Protein sequence: CASIWAGGQFF. This chain links TRBV25-1 with TRBJ2-1; D possibly corresponds to TRBD2 (5 bases). The CDR3 is 11 residues long. Trimming cost V 7 bases and J 12 bases, with 13 bases left between them. Looked up from germline, CDR1 is MGHDK and CDR2 is SYGVNS.

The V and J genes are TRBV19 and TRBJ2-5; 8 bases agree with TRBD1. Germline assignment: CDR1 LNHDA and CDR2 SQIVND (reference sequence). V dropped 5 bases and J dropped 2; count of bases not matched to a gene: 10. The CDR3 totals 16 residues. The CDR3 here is CASSFGQGSGQETQYF. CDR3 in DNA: TGTGCCAGTAGTTTTGGACAGGGAAGCGGTCAAGAGACCCAGTACTTC.

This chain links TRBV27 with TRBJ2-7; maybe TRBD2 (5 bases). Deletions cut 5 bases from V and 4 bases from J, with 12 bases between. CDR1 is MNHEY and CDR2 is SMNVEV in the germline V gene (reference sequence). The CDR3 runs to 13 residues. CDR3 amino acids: CASSRISGYEQYF. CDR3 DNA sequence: TGTGCCAGCAGTAGGATCTCGGGGTACGAGCAGTACTTC.

Here the CDR3 reads CAWSKRRAYNEQFF. Here the CDR3 DNA reads TGTGCCTGGAGTAAACGGAGGGCCTACAATGAGCAGTTCTTC. The chain carries TRBV30 and TRBJ2-1; tentatively, D is TRBD2 (6 bases). The V gene's germline CDR1 is GTSNPN and CDR2 SVGIG (reference sequence). The CDR3 sequence is 14 residues long. V was cut by 2 bases and J by 2 bases, with 10 bases left in between.

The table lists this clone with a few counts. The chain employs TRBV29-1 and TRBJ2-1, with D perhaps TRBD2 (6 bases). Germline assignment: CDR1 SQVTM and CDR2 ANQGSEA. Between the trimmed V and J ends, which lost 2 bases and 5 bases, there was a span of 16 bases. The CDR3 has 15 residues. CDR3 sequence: CSVELVGGKNNEQFF. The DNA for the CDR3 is TGCAGCGTTGAACTGGTAGGAGGGAAAAACAATGAGCAGTTCTTC.

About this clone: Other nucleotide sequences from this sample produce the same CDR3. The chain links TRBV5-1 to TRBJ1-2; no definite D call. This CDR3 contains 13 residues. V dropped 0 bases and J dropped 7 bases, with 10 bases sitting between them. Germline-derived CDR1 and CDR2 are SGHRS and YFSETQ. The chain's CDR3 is CASSLAGRSGYTF. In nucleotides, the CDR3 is TGCGCCAGCAGCTTGGCAGGTCGGTCTGGCTACACCTTC.

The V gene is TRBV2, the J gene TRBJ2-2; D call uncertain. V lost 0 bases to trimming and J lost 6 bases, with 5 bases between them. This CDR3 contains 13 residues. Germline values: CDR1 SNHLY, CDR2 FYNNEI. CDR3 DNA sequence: TGTGCCAGCAGTGAAGCAAGGGCCGGGGAGCTGTTTTTT. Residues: CASSEARAGELFF.

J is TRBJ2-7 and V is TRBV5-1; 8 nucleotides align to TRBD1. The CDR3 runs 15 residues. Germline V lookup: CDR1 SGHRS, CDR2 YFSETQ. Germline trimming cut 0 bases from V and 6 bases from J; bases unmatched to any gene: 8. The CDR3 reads CASSLELGQGAEQYF. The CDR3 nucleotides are TGCGCCAGCAGCTTGGAGTTGGGGCAGGGGGCCGAGCAGTACTTC.

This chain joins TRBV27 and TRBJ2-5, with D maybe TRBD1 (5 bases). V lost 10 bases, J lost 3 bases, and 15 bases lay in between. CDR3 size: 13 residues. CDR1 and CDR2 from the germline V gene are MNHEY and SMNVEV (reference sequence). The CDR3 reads CANHVTGKETQYF. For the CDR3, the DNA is TGTGCCAACCACGTAACAGGTAAAGAGACCCAGTACTTC.

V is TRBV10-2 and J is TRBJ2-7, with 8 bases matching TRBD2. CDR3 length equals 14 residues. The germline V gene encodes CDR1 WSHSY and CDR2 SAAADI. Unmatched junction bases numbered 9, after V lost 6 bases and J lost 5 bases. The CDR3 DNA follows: TGCGCCAGCAGCCCCGGGCGGGAGGTCCACGAGCAGTACTTC. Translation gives CASSPGREVHEQYF.

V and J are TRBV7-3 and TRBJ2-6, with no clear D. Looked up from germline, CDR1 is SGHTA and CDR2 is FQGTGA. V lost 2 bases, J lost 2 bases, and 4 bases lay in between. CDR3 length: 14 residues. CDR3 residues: CASSLAPGANVLTF. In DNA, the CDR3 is TGTGCCAGCAGCTTAGCCCCTGGGGCCAACGTCCTGACTTTC.

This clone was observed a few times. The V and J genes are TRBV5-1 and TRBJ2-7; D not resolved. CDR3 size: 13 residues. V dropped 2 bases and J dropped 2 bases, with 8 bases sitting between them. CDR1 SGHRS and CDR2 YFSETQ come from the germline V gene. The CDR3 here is CASSLGRTYEQYF. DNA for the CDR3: TGCGCCAGCAGCTTAGGGCGGACCTACGAGCAGTACTTC.

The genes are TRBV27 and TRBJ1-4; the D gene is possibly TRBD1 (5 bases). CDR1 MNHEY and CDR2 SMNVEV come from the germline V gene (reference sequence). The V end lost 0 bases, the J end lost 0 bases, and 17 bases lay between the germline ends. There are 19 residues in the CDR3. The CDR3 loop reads CASSLSVGAGLATNEKLFF. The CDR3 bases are TGTGCCAGCAGTTTATCTGTTGGGGCAGGACTTGCAACTAATGAAAAACTGTTTTTT.